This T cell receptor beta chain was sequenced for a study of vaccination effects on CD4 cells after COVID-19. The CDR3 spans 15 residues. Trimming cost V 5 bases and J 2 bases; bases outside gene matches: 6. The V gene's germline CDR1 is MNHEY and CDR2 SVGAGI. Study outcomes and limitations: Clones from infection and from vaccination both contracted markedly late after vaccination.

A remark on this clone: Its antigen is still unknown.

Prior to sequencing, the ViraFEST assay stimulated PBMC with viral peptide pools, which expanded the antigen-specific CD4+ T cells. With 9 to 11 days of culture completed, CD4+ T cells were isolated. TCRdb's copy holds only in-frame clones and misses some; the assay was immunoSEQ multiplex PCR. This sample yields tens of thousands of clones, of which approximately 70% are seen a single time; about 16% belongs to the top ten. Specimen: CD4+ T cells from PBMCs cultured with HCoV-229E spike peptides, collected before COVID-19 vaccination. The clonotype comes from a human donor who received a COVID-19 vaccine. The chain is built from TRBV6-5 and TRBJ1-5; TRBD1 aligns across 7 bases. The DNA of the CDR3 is TGTGCCAGCAGTACACGGACAGGTGGCAATCAGCCCCAGCATTTT. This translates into CASSTRTGGNQPQHF.